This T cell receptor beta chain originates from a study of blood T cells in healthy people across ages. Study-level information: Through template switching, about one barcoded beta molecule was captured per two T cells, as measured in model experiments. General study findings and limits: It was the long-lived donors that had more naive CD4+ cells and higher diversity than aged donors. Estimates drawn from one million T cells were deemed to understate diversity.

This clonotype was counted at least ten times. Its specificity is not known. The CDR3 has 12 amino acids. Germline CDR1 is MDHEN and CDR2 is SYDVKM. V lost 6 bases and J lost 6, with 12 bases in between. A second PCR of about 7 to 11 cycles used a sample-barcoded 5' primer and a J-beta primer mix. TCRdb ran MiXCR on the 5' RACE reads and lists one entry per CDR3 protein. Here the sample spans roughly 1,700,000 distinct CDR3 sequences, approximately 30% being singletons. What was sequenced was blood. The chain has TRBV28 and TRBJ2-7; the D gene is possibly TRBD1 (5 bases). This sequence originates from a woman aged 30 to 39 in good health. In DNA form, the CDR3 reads TGTGCCAGCAGCCCGTGGACATCCGAGCAGTACTTC. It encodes CASSPWTSEQYF.